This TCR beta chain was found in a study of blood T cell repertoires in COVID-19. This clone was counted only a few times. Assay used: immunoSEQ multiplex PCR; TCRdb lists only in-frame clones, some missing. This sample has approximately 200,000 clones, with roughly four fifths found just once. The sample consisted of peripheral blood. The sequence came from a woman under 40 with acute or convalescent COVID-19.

In DNA, the CDR3 is TGTGCCAGCAGTTATGAACAGAGCAATCAGCCCCAGCATTTT. Translated: CASSYEQSNQPQHF. This chain joins TRBV6-5 and TRBJ1-5; D remains ambiguous. V lost 3 bases, J lost 1 base, and 7 bases lay in between. Germline V gives CDR1 MNHEY, CDR2 SVGAGI. This CDR3 has 14 residues.